Sequencing of this T cell receptor (beta chain) was carried out in a study of T cell responses to AZD1222 COVID-19 vaccine. For the study at large: Whether given at about 4 or about 12 weeks, second doses were pooled.

CDR3 length: 15 amino acids. Germline lookup yields CDR1 SGHNT and CDR2 YENEEA. V shed 4 bases and J shed 0 bases, with 12 bases lying between them. Method: immunoSEQ multiplex PCR; TCRdb's copy keeps in-frame clones and lacks some. The table has about 120,000 clones, about 90% seen once; the top ten hold about 10%. Of note for this clone: Its antigen is unknown.

Study outcomes and limitations: With two AZD1222 doses given, Spike-specific TCR breadth and depth both rose. Seropositivity was recorded at baseline in only six AZD1222 recipients. White British donors predominated, females outnumbered males, and clonal diversity was possibly underestimated.

This specimen consisted of peripheral blood, obtained on day 0 of AZD1222 vaccination. The source is an adult in good health. The V call is TRBV11-3, the J call TRBJ1-1, with D tentatively TRBD1 (5 bases). The CDR3 nucleotides are TGTGCCAGCAGCTCTGACAGAGGACTGAACACTGAAGCTTTCTTT. This sequence encodes CASSSDRGLNTEAFF.